This record covers a single T cell receptor beta chain. Per germline, CDR1 SGHRS and CDR2 YFSETQ. Trimming took 0 bases from V and 6 from J, leaving 12 bases between them. CDR3 length equals 14 residues. This record belongs to a study of blood T cells in healthy people across ages. A J-beta primer mix and a sample-barcoded 5' primer were used in a second PCR of roughly 6 to 12 cycles. In TCRdb, the 5' RACE reads were re-called with MiXCR into one record per CDR3 protein. Of about 2 million distinct CDR3 sequences in the sample, roughly 52% are singletons; the top ten hold 2.1%. This sequence joins TRBV5-1 and TRBJ1-2, with unresolved D. This TCR came from a woman in her 40s in good health. Material: blood. The CDR3 coding sequence is TGCGCCAGCAGCTTGGGCCCAGTGGCAGATGGCTACACCTTC. It translates to CASSLGPVADGYTF.